The 19 T cell receptor beta chains given below trace back to one sample, sequenced in a study of PD-1 blockade in mismatch repair-deficient tumors. Clones were sequenced by immunoSEQ multiplex PCR, and TCRdb holds only the in-frame ones, with some missing. The repertoire consists of more than 85,000 clones, with 82% occurring once and the leading ten covering approximately 6.5%. The source material was peripheral blood, sampled approximately 8 months after starting pembrolizumab. The receptors originated from an adult with mismatch repair-deficient cancer.

This clone was recorded many times. V is TRBV9 and J is TRBJ2-2; D not certain. V lost 7 bases, J lost 3 bases, and 10 bases lay in between. The CDR3 has 13 residues. CDR1 is SGDLS and CDR2 is YYNGEE in the germline V gene. The CDR3 DNA reads as TGTGCCAGCGGCCGAACAGACACCGGGGAGCTGTTTTTT. Amino acids: CASGRTDTGELFF.

The chain uses TRBV27 and TRBJ1-1; D not certain. The CDR3 runs to 16 residues. Looked up from germline, CDR1 is MNHEY and CDR2 is SMNVEV (reference sequence). Trimming shortened V by 6 bases and J by 4 bases, and 21 bases separated the two germline ends. The CDR3 nucleotides read TGTGCCAGCAGCCCACTGGAAGGTCGCGGGAGCACTGAAGCTTTCTTT. Its protein product is CASSPLEGRGSTEAFF.

The chain employs TRBV7-3 and TRBJ2-1; 10 bases are a match to TRBD2. The CDR3 length is 16 residues. The trim removed 2 bases at V and 7 bases at J, leaving 8 bases unmatched. Per the germline V gene, CDR1 is SGHTA and CDR2 is FQGTGA. CDR3 residues: CASSLQSGRAENEQFF. The CDR3 bases are TGTGCCAGCAGCTTACAGAGCGGGAGGGCCGAGAATGAGCAGTTCTTC. Based on the CDR3 plus reference TRBV7-3 and TRBJ2-1, the full variable domain is GAGVSQTPSNKVTEKGKYVELRCDPISGHTALYWYRQSLGQGPEFLIYFQGTGAADDSGLPNDRFFAVRPEGSVSTLKIQRTERGDSAVYLCASSLQSGRAENEQFFGPGTRLTVL.

The gene calls are TRBV6-1 and TRBJ2-1; 11 bases fit TRBD2. Looked up from germline, CDR1 is MNHNS and CDR2 is SASEGT. The V and J ends lost 4 bases and 6 bases, in that order; junction bases with no gene match: 8. The CDR3 is 16 residues long. This CDR3 is CASSVALAGGGNEQFF. CDR3 nucleotide sequence: TGTGCCAGCAGTGTCGCTTTAGCGGGAGGGGGCAATGAGCAGTTCTTC.

The genes are TRBV5-5 and TRBJ1-2, with D uncertain. The CDR3 sequence is 15 residues long. Per the germline V gene, CDR1 is SGHKS and CDR2 is YYEKEE (reference sequence). V was shortened by 4 bases and J by 8 bases, with 21 bases between the two germline ends. CDR3 nucleotide sequence: TGTGCCAGCAGCCAAGCTGAAACACTCAGCTGGGGCTACACCTTC. Translating gives CASSQAETLSWGYTF.

The chain couples TRBV29-1 to TRBJ1-1; 11 bases map to TRBD1. The V gene's germline CDR1 is SQVTM and CDR2 ANQGSEA. The CDR3 has 14 residues. V trimming: 5 bases; J trimming: 5 bases; junction bases outside the gene matches: 7. The CDR3 here is CSVFRTGGGTEAFF. CDR3 DNA sequence: TGCAGCGTTTTCCGGACAGGGGGCGGAACTGAAGCTTTCTTT.

The rearrangement links TRBV4-2 to TRBJ1-1, with D possibly TRBD1 on 5 matching bases. Germline V lookup: CDR1 LGHNA, CDR2 YNFKEQ. The CDR3 extends over 15 amino acids. Deletions cut 1 base from V and 2 bases from J, with 11 bases between. Written as DNA, the CDR3 is TGTGCCAGCAGCCAAGTCGGGGGACGCAACACTGAAGCTTTCTTT. This sequence encodes CASSQVGGRNTEAFF.

This chain joins TRBV4-1 and TRBJ1-2; tentatively, D is TRBD1 (5 bases). The CDR3 has 15 residues. Per the germline V gene, CDR1 is MGHRA and CDR2 is YSYEKL. The V gene lost 5 bases and the J gene lost 4 bases, with 17 bases spanning the gap. The CDR3 protein is CASSSHGTDIYGYTF. In DNA, the CDR3 is TGCGCCAGCAGCTCACACGGGACGGATATCTATGGCTACACCTTC.

For the CDR3, the DNA is TGTGCCACCAGCAGAAACCGGGACAGGGGCGGGGAAAAACTGTTTTTT. Translating gives CATSRNRDRGGEKLFF. V gene TRBV15 combines with J gene TRBJ1-4; 10 nucleotides line up with TRBD1. Germline loops: CDR1 LNHNV, CDR2 YYDKDF (reference sequence). This CDR3 comprises 16 residues. The trim removed 2 bases at V and 8 bases at J, leaving 8 bases unmatched. Full variable domain (remainder filled in from reference TRBV15 and TRBJ1-4): DAMVIQNPRYQVTQFGKPVTLSCSQTLNHNVMYWYQQKSSQAPKLLFHYYDKDFNNEADTPDNFQSRRPNTSFCFLDIRSPGLGDTAMYLCATSRNRDRGGEKLFFGSGTQLSVL.

V usage is TRBV19 and J usage is TRBJ2-7, with 11 bases that match TRBD1. J gave up 2 bases and V 5 bases, and 2 bases lay outside the gene matches. The CDR3 runs 14 residues. The germline V gene has CDR1 LNHDA and CDR2 SQIVND (reference sequence). CDR3 region: CASSPGQGAYEQYF. The CDR3 DNA reads TGTGCCAGTAGTCCGGGACAGGGGGCCTACGAGCAGTACTTC.

The genes are TRBV5-3 and TRBJ2-1; D perhaps matches TRBD1 (6 bases). TRBV5-3 qualifies as an ORF whose function is uncertain. V was shortened by 0 bases and J by 0 bases, with 19 bases between the two germline ends. CDR3 length: 19 residues. The CDR3 sequence: CARSLEGQGIKSSYNEQFF. The CDR3 DNA is TGTGCCAGAAGCTTGGAGGGCCAGGGGATTAAGAGCTCCTACAATGAGCAGTTCTTC.

This clone was found a few times. In the same sample, other DNA sequences code for this CDR3. This CDR3 is CASSLGDTEAFF. The CDR3 DNA follows: TGTGCCAGCTCATTGGGGGACACTGAAGCTTTCTTT. The chain recombines TRBV18 with TRBJ1-1; D might be TRBD1 (5 bases). Germline V gene sequence: CDR1 KGHSH, CDR2 LQKENI. This CDR3 is 12 amino acids long. Deletions cut 5 bases from V and 3 bases from J, with 7 bases between.

The chain combines TRBV7-9 with TRBJ1-1; TRBD1 is a possible D gene (6 bases). V dropped 1 base and J dropped 8 bases, with 8 bases sitting between them. The CDR3 length is 12 residues. CDR1 is SEHNR and CDR2 is FQNEAQ in the germline V gene (reference sequence). CDR3 DNA sequence: TGTGCCAGCAGCTTAGACAGGGCAGAAGCTTTCTTT. Residues: CASSLDRAEAFF.

The chain couples TRBV18 to TRBJ1-1, with TRBD1 matching 8 bases. This CDR3 has 16 amino acids. The germline CDR1 and CDR2 sequences are KGHSH and LQKENI. Trimming cost V 8 bases and J 10 bases; bases outside gene matches: 21. CDR3 coding DNA: TGTGCCAGCGCCACCATGGCGGACAGGGCAAGGGATGTAGCTTTCTTT. It yields the protein CASATMADRARDVAFF. Together with reference TRBV18 and TRBJ1-1, the CDR3 gives the full variable domain: NAGVMQNPRHLVRRRGQEARLRCSPMKGHSHVYWYRQLPEEGLKFMVYLQKENIIDESGMPKERFSAEFPKEGPSILRIQQVVRGDSAAYFCASATMADRARDVAFFGQGTRLTVV.

CDR3 in amino acids: CASSPGLAGGSVSYNEQFF. DNA of the CDR3: TGTGCCAGCAGCCCGGGACTAGCGGGAGGGTCTGTCTCCTACAATGAGCAGTTCTTC. The chain has TRBV2 and TRBJ2-1; 16 nucleotides line up with TRBD2. Unmatched junction bases numbered 8, after V lost 6 bases and J lost 0 bases. CDR1 and CDR2 from the germline V gene are SNHLY and FYNNEI. The CDR3 has 19 residues. The variable domain in full, completed from reference TRBV2 and TRBJ2-1, reads EPEVTQTPSHQVTQMGQEVILRCVPISNHLYFYWYRQILGQKVEFLVSFYNNEISEKSEIFDDQFSVERPDGSNFTLKIRSTKLEDSAMYFCASSPGLAGGSVSYNEQFFGPGTRLTVL.

The chain is built from TRBV6-5 and TRBJ2-1; D perhaps matches TRBD2 (6 bases). Germline CDR1 is MNHEY and CDR2 is SVGAGI. This CDR3 spans 15 amino acids. V lost 5 bases to trimming and J lost 7 bases, with 18 bases between them. The CDR3 loop is CASSAPGLGHNEQFF. In DNA, the CDR3 is TGTGCCAGCAGTGCGCCGGGACTGGGGCATAATGAGCAGTTCTTC.

The J gene is TRBJ1-4, the V gene TRBV2, with 8 bases matching TRBD1. The CDR3 sequence is 14 residues long. CDR1 SNHLY and CDR2 FYNNEI come from the germline V gene. V was pared by 10 bases and J by 0 bases, with 4 bases of the junction left unmatched. The CDR3, as DNA: TGTGCCATCGAGACAGGGGCAACTAATGAAAAACTGTTTTTT. Its translation: CAIETGATNEKLFF. Combining the CDR3 with reference TRBV2 and TRBJ1-4 gives the whole variable domain EPEVTQTPSHQVTQMGQEVILRCVPISNHLYFYWYRQILGQKVEFLVSFYNNEISEKSEIFDDQFSVERPDGSNFTLKIRSTKLEDSAMYFCAIETGATNEKLFFGSGTQLSVL.

The V and J genes are TRBV7-9 and TRBJ1-4; 7 positions agree with TRBD1. Germline CDR1 and CDR2: SEHNR and FQNEAQ (reference sequence). V lost 4 bases to trimming and J lost 7 bases; unmatched junction nucleotides: 12. The CDR3 runs to 16 residues. The CDR3 sequence is CASSSTQDRVGEKLFF. The CDR3 DNA follows: TGTGCCAGCAGCTCGACACAAGACAGGGTGGGTGAAAAACTGTTTTTT.

This clone was found a few times. The chain couples TRBV11-3 to TRBJ2-3; no clear D. V gave up 3 bases and J gave up 0 bases, with 10 bases separating them. Germline CDR1 SGHNT, CDR2 YENEEA. The CDR3 contains 15 residues. The CDR3: CASSLEPTSTDTQYF. The CDR3 DNA sequence: TGTGCCAGCAGCTTGGAGCCCACAAGCACAGATACGCAGTATTTT.